This TCR beta chain comes out of a study of metastatic and nonmetastatic thyroid tumors. Turning to the study itself: It was across blood and tumor or nodule tissue from malignant and benign thyroid patients that repertoires were compared.

This clone was counted at least ten times. Its antigen is as yet unknown. Thyroid surgery was performed in patients who had received no treatment beforehand. MiXCR was used by TCRdb to re-call the PCR reads. Among over 20,000 clones listed, under 35% were seen once. Study-level results: Malignant tumors reportedly showed significantly higher TCR beta diversity than benign nodules in both blood and tumor.

Germline V CDR1 and CDR2: MDHEN, SYDVKM. The CDR3 extends over 15 amino acids. Trimming removed 6 bases at V and 1 base at J, with 12 bases between. V usage is TRBV28 and J usage is TRBJ2-2; D unclear. This sequence originates from a female donor with papillary thyroid cancer or a benign thyroid nodule (not recorded which). Some clones in this sample may be carry-over from other donors' samples. The sample consisted of blood. The CDR3 coding sequence is TGTGCCAGCAGATTGAGTTTTCTGAACACCGGGGAGCTGTTTTTT. This sequence encodes CASRLSFLNTGELFF. The variable domain in full, with the rest retrieved from reference TRBV28 and TRBJ2-2, is DVKVTQSSRYLVKRTGEKVFLECVQDMDHENMFWYRQDPGLGLRLIYFSYDVKMKEKGDIPEGYSVSREKKERFSLILESASTNQTSMYLCASRLSFLNTGELFFGEGSRLTVL.